Listed here is a single T cell receptor beta chain. Per the original methods: Estimates of nucleated cell counts were drawn from the amplification of reference gene primers. TCRdb's table, derived via immunoSEQ multiplex PCR, lists solely in-frame clones and lacks some. The V and J calls and clone size come from that table; D and trimming were worked out from the DNA. Of 100,000 or so clones in the sample, roughly 90% were seen once. This sample was taken from a study of blood T cell repertoires in COVID-19. Study at large: Both acute and convalescent COVID-19 samples were obtained from the United States, Italy and Spain. PBMCs, B-cell-depleted T cells, or T cells were the source of the cDNA or gDNA that made up the material.

The CDR3 has 15 amino acids. Germline CDR1 SGHRS, CDR2 YFSETQ. V was shortened by 6 bases and J by 5 bases, with 20 bases between the two germline ends. This TCR came from a woman aged 55-70 years with acute or convalescent COVID-19. The sample consisted of peripheral blood. The chain carries TRBV5-1 and TRBJ2-5; D is perhaps TRBD2 (6 bases). As DNA, the CDR3 is TGCGCCAGCAAGCTAGTTGGGGCCGGGGGTGAGACCCAGTACTTC. It is translated as CASKLVGAGGETQYF.